A selection of T cell receptor beta chains follows, all from one sample in a study of cytomegalovirus exposure and HLA in healthy donors. Produced via immunoSEQ multiplex PCR; TCRdb's table is partial and in-frame only. The sample includes 100,000 to 150,000 clones, 65% to 90% of them seen just once. The specimen sequenced was PBMCs. The receptors derive from a woman aged 18 to 35 in good health and CMV-seropositive. Both conserved end residues are part of each CDR3. The D gene is left open where the match is weak. For some rows the clone size is stated as once, few or many, or as a class when expanded; others skip it.

j_call | d_call | clone_size | v_call | cdr3_aa | cdr3_nt
TRBJ2-3 | TRBD2 | - | TRBV7-3 | CASSFFGGEGDTQYF | TGTGCCAGCAGCTTTTTTGGGGGGGAAGGGGATACGCAGTATTTT
TRBJ2-1 | - | - | TRBV5-4 | CASSLEAQGYNEQFF | TGTGCCAGCAGCTTGGAGGCGCAGGGCTACAATGAGCAGTTCTTC
TRBJ2-7 | TRBD1 | - | TRBV30 | CAWSTGGAYEQYF | TGTGCCTGGTCGACAGGGGGCGCGTACGAGCAGTACTTC
TRBJ1-5 | - | - | TRBV29-1 | CSLGGPYSNQPQHF | TGCAGCTTGGGTGGGCCTTATAGCAATCAGCCCCAGCATTTT
TRBJ2-1 | - | - | TRBV7-9 | CASIAPAYNEQFF | TGTGCCAGCATCGCCCCAGCCTACAATGAGCAGTTCTTC
TRBJ2-7 | TRBD2 | - | TRBV7-8 | CASSTHPGLAGLGYEQYF | TGTGCCAGCAGCACGCATCCGGGACTAGCGGGGTTAGGGTACGAGCAGTACTTC
TRBJ1-1 | - | - | TRBV7-6 | CASSLGDAGEAFF | TGTGCCAGCAGCTTAGGAGACGCAGGTGAAGCTTTCTTT
TRBJ2-7 | - | - | TRBV7-6 | CASSADREAEQYF | TGTGCCAGCAGCGCCGACAGGGAGGCCGAGCAGTACTTC
TRBJ2-5 | TRBD2 | - | TRBV7-9 | CASSRILAGALETQYF | TGTGCCAGCAGCCGAATCCTAGCGGGGGCCTTGGAGACCCAGTACTTC
TRBJ2-7 | - | few | TRBV7-9 | CASTPTGSDYEQYF | TGTGCCAGCACCCCGACGGGGTCGGATTACGAGCAGTACTTC
TRBJ2-5 | TRBD2 | - | TRBV7-9 | CASSSGGLAEETQYF | TGTGCCAGCAGCTCAGGGGGACTAGCGGAAGAGACCCAGTACTTC
TRBJ1-6 | TRBD1 | - | TRBV28 | CASSPGTGKTYNSPLHF | TGTGCCAGCAGCCCTGGGACAGGGAAAACCTATAATTCACCCCTCCACTTT
TRBJ1-6 | TRBD1 | - | TRBV6-5 | CASSYSGQGVNSPLHF | TGTGCCAGCAGTTACTCGGGACAGGGGGTTAATTCACCCCTCCACTTT
TRBJ1-4 | - | - | TRBV28 | CASSKTGEKLFF | TGTGCCAGCAGTAAAACAGGAGAAAAACTGTTTTTT
TRBJ2-5 | TRBD2 | - | TRBV19 | CASSIMVAGPETQYF | TGTGCCAGTAGTATTATGGTAGCGGGGCCTGAGACCCAGTACTTC
TRBJ2-1 | TRBD2 | - | TRBV15 | CATSRGHGGRPPNEQFF | TGTGCCACCAGCAGAGGCCACGGGGGGAGACCTCCCAATGAGCAGTTCTTC
TRBJ2-7 | - | once | TRBV5-1 | CASSLEAGLTYEQYF | TGCGCCAGCAGCTTGGAGGCAGGTCTCACCTACGAGCAGTACTTC
TRBJ2-3 | - | - | TRBV29-1 | CSVEEGRAPQDTQYF | TGCAGCGTTGAAGAGGGCAGGGCCCCGCAAGATACGCAGTATTTT
TRBJ2-1 | - | - | TRBV6-1 | CASSAGTSYNEQFF | TGTGCCAGCAGTGCCGGGACATCCTACAATGAGCAGTTCTTC
TRBJ1-2 | TRBD1 | once | TRBV28 | CASSDRGPTYYGYTF | TGTGCCAGCAGCGACAGGGGACCCACTTACTATGGCTACACCTTC
TRBJ1-2 | TRBD1 | - | TRBV18 | CASSPRIEGANGYTF | TGTGCCAGCTCACCACGGATCGAGGGGGCGAATGGCTACACCTTC
TRBJ2-2 | - | - | TRBV4-1 | CASSQERGYTGELFF | TGCGCCAGCAGCCAAGAAAGGGGGTACACCGGGGAGCTGTTTTTT
TRBJ2-7 | - | - | TRBV5-1 | CASSLGGVSSYEQYF | TGCGCCAGCAGCTTGGGCGGAGTAAGCTCCTACGAGCAGTACTTC